This is a list of T cell receptor beta chains from one sample in a study of CD8+CD57+ T cells in acquired aplastic anemia. One entry per CDR3 protein, called by TCRdb with MiXCR from the reads. The sample lists fewer than 200,000 distinct CDR3 sequences; 48% were seen once. Sequenced input: sorted CD4+, CD8+, or CD8+CD57+ T cells (not recorded which) from PBMCs. These receptors were obtained from a human donor with aplastic anemia. Both conserved end residues are part of each CDR3. D genes are given only for firm matches. Clone size appears in some rows only: once, few, many, or a class for an expanded clone.

v_gene	d_gene	j_gene	abundance	CDR3nt	CDR3aa
TRBV25-1	-	TRBJ1-1	-	TGTGCCAGCAGCCGTCCCGGGTCAAAGAACACTGAAGCTTTCTTT	CASSRPGSKNTEAFF
TRBV5-4	-	TRBJ2-2	many	TGTGCCAGCAGCGCCAGGGGAGCGACCACCGGGGAGCTGTTTTTT	CASSARGATTGELFF
TRBV3-1	-	TRBJ1-5	-	TGTGCCAGCAGCGCGGGTAGGGTAGGCAATCAGCCCCAGCATTTT	CASSAGRVGNQPQHF
TRBV20-1	-	TRBJ2-5	-	TGCAGTGCTAGAGGACTTCTCCAAGAGACCCAGTACTTC	CSARGLLQETQYF
TRBV20-1	TRBD1	TRBJ2-7	many	TGCAGTGCTAGAGATTTTCGGACAGGGTCCTACGAGCAGTACTTC	CSARDFRTGSYEQYF
TRBV6-1	TRBD1	TRBJ1-2	many	TGTGCCAGCAGGCCCCATTCGGGACAGGCCGCCCCTAACTATGGCTACACCTTC	CASRPHSGQAAPNYGYTF
TRBV3-1	-	TRBJ1-2	few	TGTGCCAGCAGCCAAGTTACGACGGGGGGTGGCTACACCTTC	CASSQVTTGGGYTF
TRBV5-6	TRBD1	TRBJ1-4	few	TGTGCCAGCAGCTCCCCGGGACAGGGTGAAAAACTGTTTTTT	CASSSPGQGEKLFF
TRBV5-1	-	TRBJ2-7	-	TGCGCCAGCAGCTTGGCCGTTCGAGGCGAGCAGTACTTC	CASSLAVRGEQYF
TRBV5-5	TRBD1	TRBJ2-5	-	TGTGCCAGCAGCTTGGGTTCAGGGGGTGAGACCCAGTACTTC	CASSLGSGGETQYF
TRBV15	-	TRBJ2-1	many	TGTGCCACCAGCGCCCCGCCCATGGGCAACAATGAGCAGTTCTTC	CATSAPPMGNNEQFF
TRBV2	TRBD1	TRBJ2-5	-	TGTGCCAGCAGCTGGGACAGGGAGACCCAGTACTTC	CASSWDRETQYF
TRBV9	-	TRBJ2-7	few	TGTGCCAGCAGCACCGGGGGACTGCAGGGGGACGAGCAGTACTTC	CASSTGGLQGDEQYF
TRBV7-8	-	TRBJ2-7	-	TGTGCCAGCAGCTTATTCCAGGGCCACGAGCAGTACTTC	CASSLFQGHEQYF
TRBV27	-	TRBJ2-1	few	TGTGCCAGCGGGACACTGACACACAATGAGCAGTTCTTC	CASGTLTHNEQFF
TRBV7-8	TRBD1	TRBJ2-1	-	TGTGCCAGCAGCCACAGGGGAAATGAGCAGTTCTTC	CASSHRGNEQFF
TRBV15	-	TRBJ2-2	-	TGTGCCACCGGCAGAGGGCAGTCCGGGGAGCTGTTTTTT	CATGRGQSGELFF
TRBV14	TRBD1	TRBJ2-1	-	TGTGCCAGCAGCCCAGATTCAGGGACAGGGGCCTACAATGAGCAGTTCTTC	CASSPDSGTGAYNEQFF
TRBV13	-	TRBJ1-3	many	TGTGCCAGCAGCCCGGGAAAAACTGGAAACACCATATATTTT	CASSPGKTGNTIYF
TRBV5-1	-	TRBJ1-1	many	TGCGCCAGCAGCTTAATATCGGGATCTGAAGCTTTCTTT	CASSLISGSEAFF
TRBV13	-	TRBJ2-5	-	TGTGCCAGCAGCATCCAGATGGCGGGAGAGACCCAGTACTTC	CASSIQMAGETQYF
TRBV20-1	-	TRBJ2-1	few	TGCAGTGCTAGAGATCAGGGGAATGAGCAGTTCTTC	CSARDQGNEQFF
TRBV29-1	TRBD1	TRBJ1-1	once	TGCAGCGTTGACCCCAGACAGGGGGCTGAAGCTTTCTTT	CSVDPRQGAEAFF
TRBV2	-	TRBJ1-1	-	TGTGCCAGCAGGAACACTGAAGCTTTCTTT	CASRNTEAFF
TRBV9	-	TRBJ1-3	many	TGTGCCAGCAGCGTAGAGGGGGGGAAGGGAAACACCATATATTTT	CASSVEGGKGNTIYF
TRBV12-5	-	TRBJ2-2	many	TGTGCTAGTGGTTTGGGGGGGAGCTTCCAGACCGGGGAGCTGTTTTTT	CASGLGGSFQTGELFF
TRBV19	-	TRBJ2-2	-	TGTGCCAGTAGTATCGACAGGTGGACCGGGGAGCTGTTTTTT	CASSIDRWTGELFF
TRBV29-1	-	TRBJ1-3	-	TGCAGCGTTGCGGCAGGGCCTGGAAACACCATATATTTT	CSVAAGPGNTIYF
TRBV11-1	-	TRBJ1-5	-	TGTGCCAGCAGCCTAGGGTCCCAAGATCAGCCCCAGCATTTT	CASSLGSQDQPQHF
TRBV19	-	TRBJ2-5	-	TGTGCCAGTAGTATGGCCCGGGGAGCCCCACAAGAGACCCAGTACTTC	CASSMARGAPQETQYF
TRBV7-2	-	TRBJ2-5	-	TGTGCCAGCAGCTTAGGACACGCTAACAATGAGCAGTACTTC	CASSLGHANNEQYF
TRBV10-3	-	TRBJ2-2	medium-sized	TGTGCCGGAGGGGCGGGCAGGGCCCACGGGGAGCTGTTTTTT	CAGGAGRAHGELFF
TRBV5-1	-	TRBJ2-1	-	TGCGCCAGCAGGGCGACGGGGACCGCCTACAATGAGCAGTTCTTC	CASRATGTAYNEQFF
TRBV19	TRBD2	TRBJ2-1	many	TGTGCCAGTAGACGGGGGGACGGTTACAATGAGCAGTTCTTC	CASRRGDGYNEQFF
TRBV2	-	TRBJ1-1	many	TGTGCCAGCAGAGTTTCGGGGTCCACTGAAGCTTTCTTT	CASRVSGSTEAFF
TRBV14	-	TRBJ2-5	many	TGTGCCAGCAGCCTTGGACTGACGTACATTCAAGAGACCCAGTACTTC	CASSLGLTYIQETQYF